The present T cell receptor beta chain was sequenced within a study of blood T cells in healthy people across ages. Study overall: In model experiments, template switching was able to capture about one barcoded beta molecule for every two T cells that were present. Whole-study findings and limits: As age increased, TCR beta diversity per million T cells fell in a roughly linear fashion. Versus aged donors, long-lived donors had higher diversity and more naive CD4+ cells.

A second PCR, run for 7 to 11 cycles, used a sample-barcoded 5' primer plus a J-beta primer mix. From the 5' RACE reads, TCRdb called clonotypes with MiXCR, one entry per CDR3 protein. The table records about 1.1 million distinct CDR3 sequences, roughly two fifths of them present only once. This clonotype was seen at least ten times. Its specificity is unknown. There were healthy Caucasian individuals from Russia, aged roughly 6 to 100, serving as donors. The source of this sequence is a young man in good health. The sample comprised blood.

This CDR3 is CASSFTSGAYEQYF. The CDR3 DNA follows: TGCGCCAGCAGCTTCACCAGCGGGGCCTACGAGCAGTACTTC. V usage is TRBV5-1 and J usage is TRBJ2-7, with 7 bases aligning to TRBD2. The V gene end was trimmed by 2 bases and the J gene end by 2 bases; junction bases not matched to a gene: 4. CDR1 and CDR2 (germline): SGHRS, YFSETQ. The CDR3 is 14 amino acids.